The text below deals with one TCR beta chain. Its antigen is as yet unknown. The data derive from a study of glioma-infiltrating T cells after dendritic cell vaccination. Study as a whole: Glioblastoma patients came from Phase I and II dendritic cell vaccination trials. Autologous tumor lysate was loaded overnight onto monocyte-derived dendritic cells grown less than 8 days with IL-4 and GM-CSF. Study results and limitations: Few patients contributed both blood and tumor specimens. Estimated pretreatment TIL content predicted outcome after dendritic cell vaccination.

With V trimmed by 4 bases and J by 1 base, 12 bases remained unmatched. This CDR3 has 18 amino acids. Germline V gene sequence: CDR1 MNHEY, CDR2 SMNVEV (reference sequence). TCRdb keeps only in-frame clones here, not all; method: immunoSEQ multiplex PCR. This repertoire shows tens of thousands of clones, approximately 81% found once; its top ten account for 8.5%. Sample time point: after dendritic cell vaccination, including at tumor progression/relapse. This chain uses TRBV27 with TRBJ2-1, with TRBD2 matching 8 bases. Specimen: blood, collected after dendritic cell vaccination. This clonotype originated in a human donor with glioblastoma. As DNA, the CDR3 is TGTGCCAGCAGTTGGGATCTCTCGGGGGGGTTATCCTACAATGAGCAGTTCTTC. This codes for CASSWDLSGGLSYNEQFF.